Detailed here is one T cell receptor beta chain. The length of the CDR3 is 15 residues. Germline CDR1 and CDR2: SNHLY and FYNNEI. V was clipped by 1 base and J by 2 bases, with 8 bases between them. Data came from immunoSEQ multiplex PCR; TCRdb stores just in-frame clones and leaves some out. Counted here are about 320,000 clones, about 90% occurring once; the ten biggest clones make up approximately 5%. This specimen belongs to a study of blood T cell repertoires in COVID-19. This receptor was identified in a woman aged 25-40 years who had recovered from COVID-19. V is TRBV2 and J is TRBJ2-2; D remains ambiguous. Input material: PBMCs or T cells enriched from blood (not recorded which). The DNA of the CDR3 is TGTGCCAGCAGTGAAGGCAGGCCAAACACCGGGGAGCTGTTTTTT. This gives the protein CASSEGRPNTGELFF. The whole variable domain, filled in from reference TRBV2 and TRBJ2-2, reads EPEVTQTPSHQVTQMGQEVILRCVPISNHLYFYWYRQILGQKVEFLVSFYNNEISEKSEIFDDQFSVERPDGSNFTLKIRSTKLEDSAMYFCASSEGRPNTGELFFGEGSRLTVL.